Below are 19 T cell receptor beta chains sequenced from a single sample in a study of T cell responses to AZD1222 COVID-19 vaccine. The protocol was immunoSEQ multiplex PCR, while the TCRdb copy is restricted to in-frame clones and leaves out a portion. The sample shows roughly 140,000 clones, 92% of them seen only once. The sample was peripheral blood, taken on day 0 of AZD1222 vaccination. Source of these receptors: an adult in good health.

V and J are TRBV11-2 and TRBJ2-4, with unresolved D. The CDR3 extends over 13 amino acids. V lost 1 base and J 7 bases, leaving 8 bases between the germline ends. CDR1 and CDR2 from the germline V gene are SGHAT and FQNNGV. The CDR3 region is CASSLGQTNIQYF. The CDR3 nucleotides read TGTGCCAGCAGCTTAGGGCAGACGAACATTCAGTACTTC. Filled out from reference TRBV11-2 and TRBJ2-4, the complete variable domain reads EAGVAQSPRYKIIEKRQSVAFWCNPISGHATLYWYQQILGQGPKLLIQFQNNGVVDDSQLPKDRFSAERLKGVDSTLKIQPAKLEDSAVYLCASSLGQTNIQYFGAGTRLSVL.

The V and J genes are TRBV5-4 and TRBJ1-1; D is uncertain. Germline V lookup: CDR1 SGHNT, CDR2 YYREEE (reference sequence). The ends were cut back, 1 base at V and 1 base at J, with 2 bases in the middle. The CDR3 loop spans 12 amino acids. CDR3 loop: CASSLQNTEAFF. In DNA, the CDR3 is TGTGCCAGCAGCTTGCAGAACACTGAAGCTTTCTTT.

This chain connects TRBV5-5 to TRBJ2-3, with D possibly matching TRBD1 (6 bases). In germline, CDR1 is SGHKS, CDR2 YYEKEE (reference sequence). The CDR3 covers 15 residues. Trimming shortened V by 4 bases and J by 1 base, and 13 bases separated the two germline ends. Written as DNA, the CDR3 is TGTGCCAGCAGCCTAGGGACACCTCGCACAGATACGCAGTATTTT. It is translated as CASSLGTPRTDTQYF.

This CDR3 reads CASTEQRTSGTYEQYF. CDR3 coding DNA: TGCGCCAGCACGGAACAGCGGACTAGCGGGACCTACGAGCAGTACTTC. The chain joins TRBV5-1 to TRBJ2-7; 12 bases are shared with TRBD2. CDR1 and CDR2 (germline): SGHRS, YFSETQ. The V and J ends lost 6 bases and 2 bases, in that order; junction bases with no gene match: 9. This CDR3 comprises 16 residues.

This clone was seen more than once but under ten times. The rearrangement links TRBV9 to TRBJ2-2, with 8 bases matching TRBD2. Germline assignment: CDR1 SGDLS and CDR2 YYNGEE. V trimming: 8 bases; J trimming: 1 base; junction bases outside the gene matches: 4. The CDR3 runs 14 residues. This CDR3 reads CASQLAVNTGELFF. CDR3 sequence (DNA): TGTGCCAGTCAACTAGCGGTGAACACCGGGGAGCTGTTTTTT.

The V call is TRBV12-5, the J call TRBJ2-7, with D possibly TRBD2 on 7 matching bases. CDR1 LGHNT and CDR2 FRNRAP come from the germline V gene. This CDR3 spans 16 amino acids. Trimming left V 0 bases short and J 3 bases short, with 15 bases between. This CDR3 is CASGLVVGGGIYEQYF. Written as DNA, the CDR3 is TGTGCTAGTGGTTTGGTAGTGGGAGGGGGGATCTACGAGCAGTACTTC. Using reference TRBV12-5 and TRBJ2-7 for the parts outside the CDR3, the full variable domain is DARVTQTPRHKVTEMGQEVTMRCQPILGHNTVFWYRQTMMQGLELLAYFRNRAPLDDSGMPKDRFSAEMPDATLATLKIQPSEPRDSAVYFCASGLVVGGGIYEQYFGPGTRLTVT.

Here the CDR3 reads CASSLPHLGTDTQYF. For the CDR3, the DNA is TGTGCCAGCAGCTTACCCCATCTGGGGACAGATACGCAGTATTTT. This sequence joins TRBV13 and TRBJ2-3, with D unclear. CDR3 length: 15 residues. Trimming cost V 2 bases and J 3 bases, with 12 bases left between them. The germline gives CDR1 PRHDT, CDR2 FYEKMQ (reference sequence).

This clone was seen a single time. The V call is TRBV6-1, the J call TRBJ2-1; D gene ambiguous. Trimming shortened V by 3 bases and J by 2 bases, and 8 bases separated the two germline ends. The CDR3 has 14 amino acids. Germline CDR1 reads MNHNS; CDR2 reads SASEGT. CDR3 in amino acids: CASSDLKPYNEQFF. The DNA of the CDR3 is TGTGCCAGCAGTGACCTCAAACCCTACAATGAGCAGTTCTTC.

The DNA for the CDR3 is TGCAGCGTTGAAGAGGCCGGACCCTCCCGCACAGATACGCAGTATTTT. This codes for CSVEEAGPSRTDTQYF. The V and J genes are TRBV29-1 and TRBJ2-3; D is unresolved. Trimming shortened V by 0 bases and J by 1 base, and 14 bases separated the two germline ends. Germline V gene data show CDR1 as SQVTM and CDR2 as ANQGSEA. The CDR3 runs to 16 residues.

The chain links TRBV28 to TRBJ2-1; D is unclear. In germline, CDR1 is MDHEN, CDR2 SYDVKM. Trimming took 6 bases from V and 4 from J, leaving 4 bases between them. CDR3 length: 11 residues. CDR3 sequence reads: CASSRYNEQFF. CDR3 nucleotides: TGTGCCAGCAGCCGGTACAATGAGCAGTTCTTC.

This clone occurred once. The chain recombines TRBV27 with TRBJ1-2; tentatively, D is TRBD1 (6 bases). The CDR3 covers 17 residues. Trimming took off 0 bases at V and 7 bases at J, with 21 bases between the two ends. The germline V gene encodes CDR1 MNHEY and CDR2 SMNVEV (reference sequence). This CDR3 is CASSLSWSAGVIPGYTF. The CDR3, as DNA: TGTGCCAGCAGTTTATCGTGGTCGGCAGGGGTGATTCCTGGCTACACCTTC.

The chain carries TRBV15 and TRBJ2-5; 9 positions match TRBD1. The CDR3 is 14 amino acids. CDR1 is LNHNV and CDR2 is YYDKDF in the germline V gene (reference sequence). The trim removed 1 base at V and 5 bases at J, leaving 2 bases unmatched. The CDR3 sequence is CATSRGGTGETQYF. The CDR3 DNA sequence: TGTGCCACCAGCAGAGGTGGGACAGGGGAGACCCAGTACTTC.

The chain recombines TRBV19 with TRBJ2-5, with 7 bases that match TRBD2. Per germline, CDR1 LNHDA and CDR2 SQIVND (reference sequence). The CDR3 covers 18 residues. V trimming: 5 bases; J trimming: 3 bases; junction bases outside the gene matches: 18. The CDR3 DNA reads as TGTGCCAGTAGTTGGAGTGCTGCGGGAGCCAGGAGGGAAGAGACCCAGTACTTC. This codes for CASSWSAAGARREETQYF.

The rearrangement links TRBV5-1 to TRBJ1-2; D may be TRBD1 (5 bases). The CDR3 is made up of 14 amino acids. Germline CDR1 SGHRS, CDR2 YFSETQ. Trimming removed 0 bases at V and 4 bases at J, with 10 bases between. The CDR3, as DNA: TGCGCCAGCAGCTTGGGAGGGGAAGGCTATGGCTACACCTTC. This gives the protein CASSLGGEGYGYTF.

In this sample, this clone turned up once. V gene TRBV5-1 combines with J gene TRBJ1-1; no definite D call. This CDR3 has 21 amino acids. The germline V gene has CDR1 SGHRS and CDR2 YFSETQ. The V and J ends lost 3 bases and 0 bases respectively, with 30 bases between them. CDR3 protein: CASSSQTPREAPEGMNTEAFF. The DNA of the CDR3 is TGCGCCAGCAGCTCACAAACCCCCCGGGAGGCCCCCGAAGGAATGAACACTGAAGCTTTCTTT. Based on the CDR3 plus reference TRBV5-1 and TRBJ1-1, the full variable domain is KAGVTQTPRYLIKTRGQQVTLSCSPISGHRSVSWYQQTPGQGLQFLFEYFSETQRNKGNFPGRFSGRQFSNSRSEMNVSTLELGDSALYLCASSSQTPREAPEGMNTEAFFGQGTRLTVV.

The chain recombines TRBV19 with TRBJ1-5, with a tentative D call TRBD1 (6 bases). Trimming cost V 2 bases and J 5 bases, with 19 bases left between them. The CDR3 runs to 17 residues. The germline CDR1 and CDR2 sequences are LNHDA and SQIVND (reference sequence). The DNA for the CDR3 is TGTGCCAGTAGTATATATGGACCAGCCAGGGGACATCAGCCCCAGCATTTT. Translated, it gives CASSIYGPARGHQPQHF.

This chain joins TRBV20-1 and TRBJ1-2, with 7 bases lining up with TRBD1. J gave up 8 bases and V 3 bases, and 9 bases lay outside the gene matches. Germline V CDR1 and CDR2: DFQATT, SNEGSKA (reference sequence). The CDR3 length is 13 residues. CDR3 sequence (DNA): TGCAGTGCTAGTCAGGCCAGGGGGAGCGGCTACACCTTC. Its protein product is CSASQARGSGYTF.

This chain links TRBV28 with TRBJ1-4; D remains ambiguous. CDR1 and CDR2 from the germline V gene are MDHEN and SYDVKM. Deletions cut 8 bases from V and 7 bases from J, with 20 bases between. The CDR3 is 15 residues long. CDR3 in DNA: TGTGCCAGCTCCCCATATCTGTCGCCGGGTGAAAAACTGTTTTTT. Amino acid sequence: CASSPYLSPGEKLFF.

The chain carries TRBV5-6 and TRBJ2-2, with TRBD2 matching over 7 bases. Germline trimming cut 4 bases from V and 4 bases from J; bases unmatched to any gene: 7. There are 15 residues in the CDR3. Germline-derived CDR1 and CDR2 are SGHDT and YYEEEE. CDR3 amino acids: CASSTRDYLTGELFF. CDR3 in DNA: TGTGCCAGCAGCACCCGGGACTACCTCACCGGGGAGCTGTTTTTT.